One sample yielded the 32 T cell receptor beta chains listed below, sequenced in a study of spatial heterogeneity in lung cancer. MiXCR was run by TCRdb on the 5' RACE reads, yielding one entry per CDR3 protein. This sample carries 26,000 or so distinct CDR3 sequences, 7.5% to 9.5% of them seen once, and the ten largest clones take about 36%. Time point given: sample taken at primary tumor resection. In each case, whole RNA from tumor, nontumor lung or frozen PBMC was sequenced unsorted. The material sequenced was PBMCs, taken at surgery. These receptors came from a female donor with early-stage non-small cell lung cancer.

In its sample, this clonotype was seen many times. The chain employs TRBV6-2 or TRBV6-3 and TRBJ2-7; tentatively, D is TRBD2 (6 bases). The CDR3 is made up of 15 amino acids. Looked up from germline, CDR1 is MNHEY and CDR2 is SVGEGT. The V end was cut by 3 bases, the J end by 2 bases, with 14 bases between. CDR3 loop: CASSYEAGLTYEQYF. DNA for the CDR3: TGTGCCAGCAGTTATGAAGCGGGTTTAACCTACGAGCAGTACTTC.

This clonotype was seen many times. The rearrangement joins TRBV7-9 to TRBJ1-2, with unresolved D. Germline V gene data show CDR1 as SEHNR and CDR2 as FQNEAQ (reference sequence). Trimming took 3 bases from V and 6 from J, leaving 11 bases between them. This CDR3 is 13 amino acids long. CDR3 DNA: TGTGCCAGCAGCTTTTTCGGCCCAGATGGCTACACCTTC. Its protein product is CASSFFGPDGYTF.

This clonotype has ten or more counts. The chain joins TRBV25-1 to TRBJ1-4; unclear D gene. With 7 bases removed from V and 8 bases from J, the gap between germline ends came to 17 bases. The germline gives CDR1 MGHDK, CDR2 SYGVNS. There are 14 residues in the CDR3. CDR3 coding DNA: TGTGCCAGCACATCCCGCGGAGGGAGAGAAAAACTGTTTTTT. This gives the protein CASTSRGGREKLFF.

This clonotype was counted only a few times. V is TRBV7-9 and J is TRBJ1-2; D gene ambiguous. Per the germline V gene, CDR1 is SEHNR and CDR2 is FQNEAQ (reference sequence). V shed 6 bases and J shed 5 bases, with 22 bases lying between them. The CDR3 extends over 16 amino acids. The CDR3 region is CASRQPGEGIFYGYTF. The CDR3 region has the DNA TGTGCCAGCAGACAACCTGGGGAGGGCATATTTTATGGCTACACCTTC.

The J gene is TRBJ2-5, the V gene TRBV5-4; D possibly corresponds to TRBD2 (5 bases). The CDR3 totals 14 residues. V lost 0 bases and J lost 5, with 11 bases in between. Germline-derived CDR1 and CDR2 are SGHNT and YYREEE (reference sequence). The CDR3, as DNA: TGTGCCAGCAGCTTGGTGGCCGAGCGGGAGACCCAGTACTTC. Translation gives CASSLVAERETQYF.

This clonotype was seen ten or more times. V is TRBV9 and J is TRBJ2-1, with 8 bases lining up with TRBD2. Per the germline V gene, CDR1 is SGDLS and CDR2 is YYNGEE. CDR3 size: 17 residues. J gave up 6 bases and V 0 bases, and 11 bases lay outside the gene matches. Written as DNA, the CDR3 is TGTGCCAGCAGCGTAGTGAGTAGCGGGGCGGGGCCCAATGAGCAGTTCTTC. It codes for CASSVVSSGAGPNEQFF. The full variable domain, in which reference TRBV9 and TRBJ2-1 provide the parts outside the CDR3, is DSGVTQTPKHLITATGQRVTLRCSPRSGDLSVYWYQQSLDQGLQFLIQYYNGEERAKGNILERFSAQQFPDLHSELNLSSLELGDSALYFCASSVVSSGAGPNEQFFGPGTRLTVL.

This clonotype came up many times. The V call is TRBV3-1, the J call TRBJ1-2, with unresolved D. Germline CDR1 and CDR2: LGHDT and YNNKEL (reference sequence). Trimming left V 0 bases short and J 4 bases short, with 6 bases between. The length of the CDR3 is 13 residues. CDR3 residues: CASSQERAYGYTF. CDR3 bases: TGTGCCAGCAGCCAAGAACGCGCCTATGGCTACACCTTC.

Many counts were recorded for this clonotype. The J gene is TRBJ2-5, the V gene TRBV20-1; 7 nucleotides agree with TRBD2. The germline V gene encodes CDR1 DFQATT and CDR2 SNEGSKA (reference sequence). There are 15 residues in the CDR3. J lost 4 bases, V lost 0 bases, and 8 bases had no gene match. The CDR3 loop is CSARDMGEGRETQYF. For the CDR3, the DNA is TGCAGTGCTAGAGATATGGGGGAGGGGCGAGAGACCCAGTACTTC.

In its sample, this clonotype was seen many times. V usage is TRBV29-1 and J usage is TRBJ2-1; 8 positions agree with TRBD2. CDR1 is SQVTM and CDR2 is ANQGSEA in the germline V gene. The ends lost 6 bases at V and 5 bases at J; junction bases unmatched: 6. The CDR3 has 13 residues. The CDR3 is CSVSGGVNNEQFF. CDR3 bases: TGCAGCGTCAGCGGGGGAGTTAACAATGAGCAGTTCTTC.

This clonotype was observed many times. The CDR3: CATTGLGEGTGELFF. The CDR3 DNA reads as TGTGCCACCACCGGACTCGGAGAGGGCACCGGGGAGCTGTTTTTT. The J gene is TRBJ2-2, the V gene TRBV24-1; tentatively, D is TRBD2 (5 bases). CDR3 length: 15 residues. Germline values: CDR1 KGHDR, CDR2 SFDVKD. The V gene lost 8 bases and the J gene lost 4 bases, with 16 bases spanning the gap.

In this sample, this clonotype turned up a few times. J is TRBJ2-1 and V is TRBV3-1, with D maybe TRBD1 (5 bases). CDR3 length: 15 amino acids. Germline V lookup: CDR1 LGHDT, CDR2 YNNKEL (reference sequence). V shed 1 base and J shed 0 bases, with 7 bases lying between them. The CDR3, as DNA: TGTGCCAGCAGCCAAGGGGGCAACTCCTACAATGAGCAGTTCTTC. It translates to CASSQGGNSYNEQFF.

This clonotype was picked up many times. The J gene is TRBJ2-6, the V gene TRBV5-8, with D hard to call. The CDR3 runs 14 residues. Between the trimmed V and J ends, which lost 4 bases and 3 bases, there was a span of 8 bases. Per germline, CDR1 SGHTS and CDR2 YDEGEE. CDR3 in amino acids: CASSTFGGANVLTF. CDR3 in DNA: TGTGCCAGCAGCACCTTTGGTGGGGCCAACGTCCTGACTTTC.

This clonotype was detected many times. This rearrangement joins TRBV18 to TRBJ2-5, with 10 bases that match TRBD2. This CDR3 region has 16 residues. Unmatched junction bases numbered 8, after V lost 5 bases and J lost 2 bases. Germline V gene lookup returns CDR1 KGHSH and CDR2 LQKENI. In DNA form, the CDR3 reads TGTGCCAGCTCATCCTGGACTAGCGGTAATCAAGAGACCCAGTACTTC. It translates to CASSSWTSGNQETQYF.

Comments on this clonotype: Possible read error: a much larger clone is one base away. The chain joins TRBV3-1 to TRBJ2-7; D unresolved. V was cut by 6 bases and J by 4 bases, with 10 bases left in between. The CDR3 runs to 12 residues. Germline lookup yields CDR1 LGHDT and CDR2 YNNKEL (reference sequence). The CDR3 DNA sequence: TGTGCCAGCAGGCCAGACCTATACGAGCAGTACTTC. It encodes CASRPDLYEQYF.

This chain links TRBV7-3 with TRBJ2-1, with 8 bases aligning to TRBD2. The trim removed 0 bases at V and 5 bases at J, leaving 3 bases unmatched. This CDR3 is built from 15 residues. Looked up from germline, CDR1 is SGHTA and CDR2 is FQGTGA. CDR3 nucleotide sequence: TGTGCCAGCAGCTTAACTAGCGGGACTCACAATGAGCAGTTCTTC. This encodes CASSLTSGTHNEQFF.

This clonotype was seen only a few times. The CDR3 bases are TGTGCCAGCAGTATAGCATCAAGCACAGATACGCAGTATTTT. It is translated as CASSIASSTDTQYF. The J gene is TRBJ2-3, the V gene TRBV7-6; no reliable D call. The CDR3 is 14 residues long. The germline V gene has CDR1 SGHVS and CDR2 FNYEAQ. Trimming removed 6 bases from V and 0 bases from J, with 10 bases in between.

The J gene is TRBJ2-3, the V gene TRBV27; TRBD2 agrees at 9 bases. In germline, CDR1 is MNHEY, CDR2 SMNVEV (reference sequence). Trimming at V came to 3 bases and at J to 5 bases, leaving 6 bases not matched to a gene. This CDR3 has 15 residues. The CDR3, as DNA: TGTGCCAGCAGTTTCGGATTAGCGGGAGTAGATACGCAGTATTTT. As protein: CASSFGLAGVDTQYF.

Only a few counts were recorded for this clonotype. The chain couples TRBV7-8 to TRBJ1-5, with 7 bases that match TRBD1. This CDR3 comprises 14 residues. V lost 4 bases to trimming and J lost 3 bases; unmatched junction nucleotides: 3. The germline gives CDR1 SGHVS, CDR2 FQNEAQ. Here the CDR3 reads CASSSGQVNQPQHF. CDR3 coding DNA: TGTGCCAGCAGCTCAGGACAGGTCAATCAGCCCCAGCATTTT. Full variable domain (rest looked up from reference TRBV7-8 and TRBJ1-5): GAGVSQSPRYKVAKRGQDVALRCDPISGHVSLFWYQQALGQGPEFLTYFQNEAQLDKSGLPSDRFFAERPEGSVSTLKIQRTQQEDSAVYLCASSSGQVNQPQHFGDGTRLSIL.

This sequence joins TRBV20-1 and TRBJ2-3; 10 bases line up with TRBD2. Trimming removed 4 bases from V and 3 bases from J; junction bases left unmatched: 4. CDR3 length: 14 residues. Per the germline V gene, CDR1 is DFQATT and CDR2 is SNEGSKA (reference sequence). The CDR3 bases are TGCAGTGCTATCGAAGCGGGAGGGACAGATACGCAGTATTTT. Translated: CSAIEAGGTDTQYF.

The table lists this clonotype with many counts. The genes are TRBV7-9 and TRBJ2-1; tentatively, D is TRBD1 (5 bases). Between the trimmed V and J ends, which lost 2 bases and 8 bases, there was a span of 22 bases. Germline loops: CDR1 SEHNR, CDR2 FQNEAQ (reference sequence). The CDR3 is 17 residues long. The CDR3 spells CASSLLSAGHRDYEQFF. CDR3 nucleotide sequence: TGTGCCAGCAGCTTACTAAGTGCTGGACACCGAGACTATGAGCAGTTCTTC.

In its sample, this clonotype was seen many times. The J gene is TRBJ2-2, the V gene TRBV29-1, with D tentatively TRBD1 (5 bases). Per germline, CDR1 SQVTM and CDR2 ANQGSEA. CDR3 length equals 12 residues. V was trimmed by 7 bases and J by 5 bases, leaving 11 bases between them. In nucleotides, the CDR3 is TGCAGCGCCGGCGCAGGGACCGGGGAGCTGTTTTTT. It encodes CSAGAGTGELFF.

This chain joins TRBV4-2 and TRBJ1-5; D might be TRBD1 (5 bases). This CDR3 is built from 15 residues. Deletions cut 4 bases from V and 5 bases from J, with 15 bases between. Germline values: CDR1 LGHNA, CDR2 YNFKEQ. The CDR3 DNA is TGTGCCAGCAGCCTAGCGGGACTCTCCGATCAGCCCCAGCATTTT. This encodes CASSLAGLSDQPQHF.

The V gene is TRBV7-9, the J gene TRBJ2-7, with D perhaps matching TRBD1 (5 bases). Per the germline V gene, CDR1 is SEHNR and CDR2 is FQNEAQ (reference sequence). The CDR3 has 15 residues. Trimming left V 5 bases short and J 5 bases short, with 19 bases between. The CDR3 spells CASSRRRVGEDEQYF. The CDR3 nucleotides are TGTGCCAGCAGCCGCCGCAGGGTGGGTGAGGACGAGCAGTACTTC.

With respect to this clonotype: This sequence may be a read error, since a much larger clone differs from it by one base. V is TRBV6-5 and J is TRBJ1-5, with D hard to call. The germline gives CDR1 MNHEY, CDR2 SVGAGI. The CDR3 totals 14 residues. The DNA for the CDR3 is TGTCCCAGCAAGAACACGGATAGCAATCAGCCCCAGCATTTT. Residues: CPSKNTDSNQPQHF.

This clonotype was recorded a few times. The rearrangement links TRBV5-1 to TRBJ2-7; 12 nucleotides align to TRBD2. Per germline, CDR1 SGHRS and CDR2 YFSETQ. The CDR3 extends over 15 amino acids. The V segment lost 7 bases and the J segment 1 base; nucleotides outside the gene matches: 6. CDR3 loop: CASAGLAGTSYEQYF. The CDR3 DNA reads TGCGCCAGCGCGGGACTAGCGGGCACATCCTACGAGCAGTACTTC.

This clonotype came up a few times. J is TRBJ2-4 and V is TRBV7-2; maybe TRBD1 (6 bases). The ends were cut back, 5 bases at V and 0 bases at J, with 11 bases in the middle. CDR3 length equals 15 residues. CDR1 and CDR2 from the germline V gene are SGHTA and FQGNSA. The CDR3 DNA is TGTGCCAGCAGCCAGGACAGCCTAGCCAAAAACATTCAGTACTTC. This encodes CASSQDSLAKNIQYF. Full variable domain (remainder filled in from reference TRBV7-2 and TRBJ2-4): GAGVSQSPSNKVTEKGKDVELRCDPISGHTALYWYRQSLGQGLEFLIYFQGNSAPDKSGLPSDRFSAERTGGSVSTLTIQRTQQEDSAVYLCASSQDSLAKNIQYFGAGTRLSVL.

This clonotype came up many times. J is TRBJ2-3 and V is TRBV6-2 or TRBV6-3; D perhaps matches TRBD2 (7 bases). The CDR3 extends over 15 amino acids. Germline V gene sequence: CDR1 MNHEY, CDR2 SVGEGT. V dropped 2 bases and J dropped 2 bases, with 11 bases sitting between them. As DNA, the CDR3 is TGTGCCAGCAGTTACCCGGGGGGCGCCACAGATACGCAGTATTTT. Protein: CASSYPGGATDTQYF.

This clonotype has at least ten counts. This chain links TRBV7-3 with TRBJ2-3; perhaps D is TRBD1 or TRBD2 (5 bases each). The ends were cut back, 4 bases at V and 1 base at J, with 18 bases in the middle. CDR1 is SGHTA and CDR2 is FQGTGA in the germline V gene. There are 17 residues in the CDR3. The CDR3 is CASSSGLGGSGTDTQYF. DNA for the CDR3: TGTGCCAGCAGCTCGGGGCTGGGTGGTAGCGGCACAGATACGCAGTATTTT.

This clonotype was recorded a few times. The chain is built from TRBV5-1 and TRBJ2-1; a possible D gene is TRBD2 (5 bases). The CDR3 is 11 residues long. Between the trimmed V and J ends, which lost 9 bases and 9 bases, there was a span of 13 bases. Per germline, CDR1 SGHRS and CDR2 YFSETQ. The CDR3, as DNA: TGCGCCACCACCGGACTGATTGAGCAGTTCTTC. Amino acid sequence: CATTGLIEQFF.

The V call is TRBV5-4, the J call TRBJ1-1, with D perhaps matching TRBD1 (6 bases). The CDR3 is made up of 15 amino acids. The germline CDR1 and CDR2 sequences are SGHNT and YYREEE (reference sequence). The V end was cut by 4 bases, the J end by 0 bases, with 13 bases between. This CDR3 reads CASSILTGVNTEAFF. The CDR3 region has the DNA TGTGCCAGCAGCATATTGACAGGAGTGAACACTGAAGCTTTCTTT.

This clonotype was picked up many times. V usage is TRBV3-2 and J usage is TRBJ1-4; the listed D gene, TRBD1, was not tested against the DNA. TRBV3-2 corresponds to a pseudogene. The CDR3 spans 17 residues. CDR3 DNA sequence: TGTGCCAGCAGCCAAGATAGAGGGGCGCGCACTAATGAAAAACTGTTTTTT. As protein: CASSQDRGARTNEKLFF.

The chain uses TRBV27 and TRBJ1-1; D gene unclear. CDR3 size: 14 residues. Trimming stripped 5 bases from V and 1 base from J, with 11 bases between. Germline assignment: CDR1 MNHEY and CDR2 SMNVEV (reference sequence). The chain's CDR3 is CASSKVTANTEAFF. DNA of the CDR3: TGTGCCAGCAGTAAAGTGACGGCGAACACTGAAGCTTTCTTT.